This entry features one TCR beta chain sequence. Its cognate antigen is unknown. This sample was taken from a study of beta chain features in type 1 diabetes. At the level of the study: Examination covered around 98,000,000 sorted cells spanning all samples. Study results and caveats: Fewer insertions but more deletions were seen at VDJ junctions in type 1 diabetes patients. Type 1 diabetes patients had TCRB CDR3s that were shorter (moderately but significantly so) in all four CD4+ subsets. Any role of HLA type in TCRB rearrangement remained unresolved here.

Expressed TCRB transcripts were sequenced after all isolated RNA was converted to cDNA. Sequencing used immunoSEQ multiplex PCR; TCRdb keeps in-frame clones, though not all of them. The sample includes about 150,000 clones, about 13% of them seen just once. Sequencing used central memory CD4+ T cells from blood. This clonotype was sampled from a man aged 18-30 years with type 1 diabetes.

CDR3 sequence reads: CAPQGSAEAFF. The DNA of the CDR3 is TGTGCCCCCCAGGGGAGTGCTGAAGCTTTCTTT. The V gene is TRBV6-1, the J gene TRBJ1-1; a weak D match, TRBD1 (6 bases). Germline CDR1 is MNHNS and CDR2 is SASEGT. The ends were cut back, 11 bases at V and 6 bases at J, with 13 bases in the middle. The CDR3 has 11 residues.